This T cell receptor (beta chain) was identified in a study of cytomegalovirus exposure and HLA in healthy donors. Study-level results: Investigators reported more than 150 TCR beta chains as tied to cytomegalovirus. Later analysis identified about 17,000 TCR beta sequences associated with HLA alleles, using a false discovery rate threshold of 0.05.

This clone was recorded a few times. Antigen unknown. The V end lost 0 bases, the J end lost 4 bases, and 12 bases lay between the germline ends. CDR1 is MNHEY and CDR2 is SVGAGI in the germline V gene. The CDR3 spans 15 residues. PCR primers comprised 60 Vbeta and 13 Jbeta primers. Produced via immunoSEQ multiplex PCR; TCRdb's table is partial and in-frame only. Of roughly 230,000 clones listed, 78% are singletons. The clonotype originates from a boy between 10 and 17 years old in good health and CMV-seronegative. The chain joins TRBV6-5 to TRBJ1-1; D may be TRBD1 (5 bases). Sequenced: PBMCs. Here the CDR3 DNA reads TGTGCCAGCAGTTACTCGCCCAGGGTGGGCACTGAAGCTTTCTTT. It yields the protein CASSYSPRVGTEAFF.